These 25 T cell receptor beta chains were all obtained from the same sample, sequenced in a study of cytomegalovirus exposure and HLA in healthy donors. The data were produced by immunoSEQ multiplex PCR, yet TCRdb's version contains in-frame clones alone and is incomplete. This sample has 57,000 or so clones, with approximately 96% found just once. The material sequenced was PBMCs. The origin of the receptors is a man between 18 and 29 years old in good health and CMV-seronegative.

The chain recombines TRBV7-8 with TRBJ2-1; D is unclear. The CDR3 is 11 amino acids. Trimming took 5 bases from V and 10 from J, leaving 9 bases between them. Per the germline V gene, CDR1 is SGHVS and CDR2 is FQNEAQ. The CDR3 DNA reads as TGTGCCAGCAGCCGCAGGTCCGAGCAGTTCTTC. It translates to CASSRRSEQFF.

V is TRBV6-1 and J is TRBJ2-3, with a possible D match to TRBD2 (6 bases). Trimming took 1 base from V and 0 from J, leaving 17 bases between them. The CDR3 has 18 amino acids. Germline CDR1 and CDR2: MNHNS and SASEGT. The CDR3 region is CASSEGVSGYTSTDTQYF. CDR3 DNA sequence: TGTGCCAGCAGTGAAGGGGTTAGCGGTTATACTAGCACAGATACGCAGTATTTT.

V and J are TRBV30 and TRBJ1-5, with 8 bases identical to TRBD1. Per the germline V gene, CDR1 is GTSNPN and CDR2 is SVGIG (reference sequence). The CDR3 has 15 amino acids. The J segment lost 6 bases and the V segment lost 5 bases, leaving 12 bases of the junction unmatched. CDR3 sequence: CAWDRGVMVGQPQHF. In nucleotides, the CDR3 is TGTGCCTGGGACAGGGGTGTAATGGTTGGTCAGCCCCAGCATTTT. The full variable domain, in which reference TRBV30 and TRBJ1-5 provide the parts outside the CDR3, is SQTIHQWPATLVQPVGSPLSLECTVEGTSNPNLYWYRQAAGRGLQLLFYSVGIGQISSEVPQNLSASRPQDRQFILSSKKLLLSDSGFYLCAWDRGVMVGQPQHFGDGTRLSIL.

The V gene is TRBV19, the J gene TRBJ2-3; D is ambiguous. The CDR3 is 17 residues long. The V and J ends lost 8 bases and 2 bases respectively, with 23 bases between them. Germline CDR1 is LNHDA and CDR2 is SQIVND (reference sequence). DNA for the CDR3: TGTGCCAGTCAAGTTGACTCCTTGGCATATACCACAGATACGCAGTATTTT. Its translation: CASQVDSLAYTTDTQYF.

The chain uses TRBV27 and TRBJ2-7, with 7 bases identical to TRBD1. Germline CDR1 is MNHEY and CDR2 is SMNVEV (reference sequence). V lost 5 bases to trimming and J lost 2 bases; unmatched junction nucleotides: 6. The CDR3 totals 14 residues. CDR3 coding DNA: TGTGCCAGCAGTAACCGGGACAGCCCCTACGAGCAGTACTTC. It encodes CASSNRDSPYEQYF.

This clone was seen just once. This chain joins TRBV5-1 and TRBJ2-5; 12 nucleotides match TRBD2. Germline V gives CDR1 SGHRS, CDR2 YFSETQ. Losses at the gene ends were 1 base for V and 11 bases for J; bases not matched to a gene: 12. This CDR3 comprises 16 residues. This CDR3 is CASSLPLAGGPREQYF. The DNA for the CDR3 is TGCGCCAGCAGCTTGCCCCTAGCGGGAGGGCCACGAGAGCAGTACTTC.

This chain links TRBV2 with TRBJ1-4, with D possibly matching TRBD1 (6 bases). This CDR3 has 13 residues. Trimming took off 8 bases at V and 2 bases at J, with 9 bases between the two ends. Germline CDR1 reads SNHLY; CDR2 reads FYNNEI. CDR3 nucleotide sequence: TGTGCCAGCCCAGGGGACACTAATGAAAAACTGTTTTTT. Its translation: CASPGDTNEKLFF.

This chain uses TRBV27 with TRBJ2-1, with D possibly TRBD1 on 6 matching bases. V lost 5 bases and J 1 base, leaving 15 bases between the germline ends. Germline CDR1 is MNHEY and CDR2 is SMNVEV (reference sequence). The length of the CDR3 is 16 residues. The DNA for the CDR3 is TGTGCCAGCAGTCCCCATGCAGGGGAATCCTACAATGAGCAGTTCTTC. Amino acid sequence: CASSPHAGESYNEQFF.

This chain uses TRBV27 with TRBJ2-7; 11 bases line up with TRBD2. Germline V gene data show CDR1 as MNHEY and CDR2 as SMNVEV (reference sequence). The CDR3 is made up of 16 amino acids. V lost 3 bases to trimming and J lost 3 bases; unmatched junction nucleotides: 7. CDR3 in DNA: TGTGCCAGCAGTTTCTCCGGGACTAGCGGTTTCTACGAGCAGTACTTC. As protein: CASSFSGTSGFYEQYF.

The CDR3 DNA is TGTGCCAGCAGTCCTCCCGGCGGGAATGAGCAGTTCTTC. It is translated as CASSPPGGNEQFF. This rearrangement joins TRBV28 to TRBJ2-1; perhaps TRBD2 as D (5 bases). Trimming removed 5 bases at V and 7 bases at J, with 12 bases between. The CDR3 has 13 amino acids. Germline CDR1 reads MDHEN; CDR2 reads SYDVKM.

This clone was seen a single time. The chain employs TRBV18 and TRBJ2-7; 8 nucleotides line up with TRBD1. CDR1 and CDR2 from the germline V gene are KGHSH and LQKENI. The CDR3 consists of 15 residues. The V and J ends lost 3 bases and 3 bases, in that order; junction bases with no gene match: 7. Here the CDR3 reads CASSPRTGIHYEQYF. The CDR3 bases are TGTGCCAGCTCACCCCGGACAGGGATACACTACGAGCAGTACTTC.

This chain joins TRBV7-9 and TRBJ2-1, with 12 nucleotides matching TRBD2. The germline V gene has CDR1 SEHNR and CDR2 FQNEAQ (reference sequence). With 3 bases clipped from V and 4 bases from J, the junction kept 7 bases outside the gene matches. This CDR3 contains 17 residues. CDR3 nucleotide sequence: TGTGCCAGCAGCTTGGGAACCGGGACTAGCGGGTACAATGAGCAGTTCTTC. Translated, it gives CASSLGTGTSGYNEQFF.

V is TRBV6-4 and J is TRBJ1-4; D uncertain. Trimming stripped 8 bases from V and 1 base from J, with 14 bases between. The CDR3 extends over 15 amino acids. Germline CDR1 and CDR2: MRHNA and SNTAGT. In DNA form, the CDR3 reads TGTGCCAGCGGTTCGGACTCCGAAACTAATGAAAAACTGTTTTTT. It codes for CASGSDSETNEKLFF.

The chain joins TRBV6-1 to TRBJ2-7; 7 bases match TRBD1. The CDR3 has 13 amino acids. Germline V gene sequence: CDR1 MNHNS, CDR2 SASEGT. The trim removed 4 bases at V and 6 bases at J, leaving 6 bases unmatched. The CDR3 coding sequence is TGTGCCAGCAGTGTCCGACAGGGAGCCGAGCAGTACTTC. Translating it yields CASSVRQGAEQYF.

This chain joins TRBV30 and TRBJ2-2; D uncertain. The CDR3 spans 12 residues. V was shortened by 3 bases and J by 2 bases, with 4 bases between the two germline ends. Germline CDR1 GTSNPN, CDR2 SVGIG (reference sequence). The CDR3 DNA sequence: TGTGCCTGGAGCCTAAACACCGGGGAGCTGTTTTTT. Protein: CAWSLNTGELFF.

The J gene is TRBJ1-1, the V gene TRBV18; unclear D gene. Trimming shortened V by 5 bases and J by 6 bases, and 7 bases separated the two germline ends. Germline V gene lookup returns CDR1 KGHSH and CDR2 LQKENI. The CDR3 is 11 amino acids. CDR3 region: CASSNLSEAFF. The DNA of the CDR3 is TGTGCCAGCTCAAATCTTTCTGAAGCTTTCTTT.

By share, this clone counts as medium-sized. The chain carries TRBV6-4 and TRBJ2-2, with 10 positions matching TRBD2. The J segment lost 1 base and the V segment lost 4 bases, leaving 0 bases of the junction unmatched. Germline CDR1 MRHNA, CDR2 SNTAGT. The CDR3 loop spans 15 amino acids. CDR3 protein: CASSGTSGNTGELFF. The CDR3 nucleotides read TGTGCCAGCAGTGGGACTAGCGGGAACACCGGGGAGCTGTTTTTT.

The chain has TRBV7-9 and TRBJ2-3; weak D call: TRBD2 (5 bases). Trimming pared 3 bases from V and 2 bases from J, leaving 21 bases between. This CDR3 region has 18 residues. The V gene's germline CDR1 is SEHNR and CDR2 FQNEAQ (reference sequence). Written as DNA, the CDR3 is TGTGCCAGCAGCTTTGCTCGAGGGTTAAATGGAATCACAGATACGCAGTATTTT. Its protein product is CASSFARGLNGITDTQYF. Full variable domain (rest looked up from reference TRBV7-9 and TRBJ2-3): DTGVSQNPRHKITKRGQNVTFRCDPISEHNRLYWYRQTLGQGPEFLTYFQNEAQLEKSRLLSDRFSAERPKGSFSTLEIQRTEQGDSAMYLCASSFARGLNGITDTQYFGPGTRLTVL.

This chain uses TRBV19 with TRBJ2-1; TRBD2 agrees at 9 bases. The germline V gene has CDR1 LNHDA and CDR2 SQIVND (reference sequence). CDR3 length equals 16 residues. Trimming removed 3 bases from V and 5 bases from J; junction bases left unmatched: 8. The CDR3 sequence: CASSIVSGSIHNEQFF. DNA for the CDR3: TGTGCCAGTAGTATCGTTAGCGGGAGTATCCACAATGAGCAGTTCTTC. Based on the CDR3 plus reference TRBV19 and TRBJ2-1, the full variable domain is DGGITQSPKYLFRKEGQNVTLSCEQNLNHDAMYWYRQDPGQGLRLIYYSQIVNDFQKGDIAEGYSVSREKKESFPLTVTSAQKNPTAFYLCASSIVSGSIHNEQFFGPGTRLTVL.

The gene calls are TRBV28 and TRBJ1-5; TRBD1 matches at 9 bases. Unmatched junction bases numbered 6, after V lost 3 bases and J lost 0 bases. This CDR3 region has 17 residues. Looked up from germline, CDR1 is MDHEN and CDR2 is SYDVKM. The CDR3 region has the DNA TGTGCCAGCAGTTTCACAGGGGGCTCCTTTAGCAATCAGCCCCAGCATTTT. Protein product: CASSFTGGSFSNQPQHF.

The chain carries TRBV4-1 and TRBJ1-2, with no clear D. Germline V gives CDR1 MGHRA, CDR2 YSYEKL. CDR3 length: 14 amino acids. Trimming removed 0 bases at V and 4 bases at J, with 9 bases between. In DNA, the CDR3 is TGCGCCAGCAGCCAAGATCGGGGTCGCTATGGCTACACCTTC. Amino acids: CASSQDRGRYGYTF.

The chain links TRBV6-5 to TRBJ1-1; no definite D call. V was cut by 4 bases and J by 11 bases, with 17 bases left in between. Germline V lookup: CDR1 MNHEY, CDR2 SVGAGI. The CDR3 is made up of 13 amino acids. In DNA, the CDR3 is TGTGCCAGCAGTTCCGAAACCGGGATCAACGCTTTCTTT. Its protein is CASSSETGINAFF.

CDR3: CASSGPGTDSYEQYF. In DNA, the CDR3 is TGTGCCAGCAGCGGTCCGGGGACAGACTCCTACGAGCAGTACTTC. The V call is TRBV9, the J call TRBJ2-7; 7 bases fit TRBD1. Germline assignment: CDR1 SGDLS and CDR2 YYNGEE. V was pared by 3 bases and J by 0 bases, with 6 bases of the junction left unmatched. CDR3 length: 15 residues. The full variable domain, in which reference TRBV9 and TRBJ2-7 provide the parts outside the CDR3, is DSGVTQTPKHLITATGQRVTLRCSPRSGDLSVYWYQQSLDQGLQFLIQYYNGEERAKGNILERFSAQQFPDLHSELNLSSLELGDSALYFCASSGPGTDSYEQYFGPGTRLTVT.

V gene TRBV7-9 combines with J gene TRBJ2-5, with D possibly TRBD1 on 6 matching bases. From germline, CDR1 is SEHNR and CDR2 FQNEAQ (reference sequence). This CDR3 region has 14 residues. Trimming shortened V by 5 bases and J by 5 bases, and 15 bases separated the two germline ends. The CDR3 is CASSPHDRLETQYF. CDR3 nucleotide sequence: TGTGCCAGCAGCCCACACGACAGGTTGGAGACCCAGTACTTC.

This clone is a singleton in its sample. The chain carries TRBV4-3 and TRBJ2-3, with D possibly TRBD2 on 5 matching bases. V was pared by 3 bases and J by 7 bases, with 17 bases between. The CDR3 runs to 15 residues. From germline, CDR1 is LGHNA and CDR2 YSLEER. CDR3 in DNA: TGCGCCAGCAGCCAGATATCCCAATCGGGGAATACGCAGTATTTT. Its translation: CASSQISQSGNTQYF.